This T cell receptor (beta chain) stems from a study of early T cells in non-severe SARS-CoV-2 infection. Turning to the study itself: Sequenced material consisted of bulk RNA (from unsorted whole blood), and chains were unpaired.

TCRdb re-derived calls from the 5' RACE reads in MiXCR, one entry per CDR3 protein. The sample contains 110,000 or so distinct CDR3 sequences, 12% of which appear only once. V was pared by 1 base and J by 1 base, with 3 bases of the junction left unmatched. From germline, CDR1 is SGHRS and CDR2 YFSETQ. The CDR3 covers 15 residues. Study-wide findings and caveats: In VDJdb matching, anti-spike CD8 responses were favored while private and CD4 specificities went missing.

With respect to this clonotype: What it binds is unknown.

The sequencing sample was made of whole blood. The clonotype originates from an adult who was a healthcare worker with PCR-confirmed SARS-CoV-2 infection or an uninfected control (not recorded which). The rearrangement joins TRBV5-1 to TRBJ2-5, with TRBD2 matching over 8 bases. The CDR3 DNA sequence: TGCGCCAGCAGCTTGAATAGCGGGGCCCAAGAGACCCAGTACTTC. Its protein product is CASSLNSGAQETQYF.